This section outlines one TCR beta chain sequence together with its context. As yet, its antigen is unknown. A read error may account for a junction end that differs from germline. Both previously described methods and listed TCR primers were employed to make bulk TCR libraries. TCRdb reprocessed the PCR reads with MiXCR, giving one entry per CDR3 protein. The sample contains under 600,000 distinct CDR3 sequences, around 25% of which appear only once. These data are taken from a study of molecular identifiers for immune sequencing clone quantification. Study-level results: Underestimated sizes of highly expanded clones could result from identical TCR molecules that share a barcode.

The CDR3 has 14 residues. Germline CDR1 is MNHEY and CDR2 is SVGAGI. The authors gated naive CD8 T cells as CD8+CD4-CCR7+CD45RA+ for sorting. The genes are TRBV6-5 and TRBJ2-5; 8 positions agree with TRBD1. The TCR comes from a human donor in good health. Some libraries in this study had Jurkat cell RNA spiked in. Sequencing used naive CD8+ T cells from blood, with Jurkat cell RNA spiked in. The subset: FACS-sorted CD8+CD4-CCR7+CD45RA+ naive T cells. CDR3 amino acids: CACSYQGAKETQYF. The CDR3 coding sequence is TGTGCCTGCAGTTACCAGGGGGCGAAGGAGACCCAGTACTTC.